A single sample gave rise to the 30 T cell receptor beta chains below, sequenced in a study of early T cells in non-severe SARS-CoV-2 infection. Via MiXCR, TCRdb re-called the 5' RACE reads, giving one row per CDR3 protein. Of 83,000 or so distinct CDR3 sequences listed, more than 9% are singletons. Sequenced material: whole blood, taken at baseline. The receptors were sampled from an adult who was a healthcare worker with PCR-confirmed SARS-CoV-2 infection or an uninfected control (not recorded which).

The CDR3 DNA reads TGTGCCAGCAGCCCAGACAGGGTCGGCTACACCTTC. This sequence encodes CASSPDRVGYTF. This rearrangement joins TRBV7-9 to TRBJ1-2; 7 bases are a match to TRBD1. Germline loops: CDR1 SEHNR, CDR2 FQNEAQ (reference sequence). Unmatched junction bases numbered 5, after V lost 5 bases and J lost 8 bases. The CDR3 consists of 12 residues. Drawing the rest from reference TRBV7-9 and TRBJ1-2, the complete variable domain is DTGVSQNPRHKITKRGQNVTFRCDPISEHNRLYWYRQTLGQGPEFLTYFQNEAQLEKSRLLSDRFSAERPKGSFSTLEIQRTEQGDSAMYLCASSPDRVGYTFGSGTRLTVV.

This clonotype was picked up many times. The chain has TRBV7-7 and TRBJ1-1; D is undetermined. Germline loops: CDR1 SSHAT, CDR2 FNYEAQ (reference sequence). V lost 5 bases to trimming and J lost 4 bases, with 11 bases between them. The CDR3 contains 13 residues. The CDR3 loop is CASSRNPGTEAFF. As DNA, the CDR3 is TGTGCCAGCAGCCGTAACCCGGGCACTGAAGCTTTCTTT.

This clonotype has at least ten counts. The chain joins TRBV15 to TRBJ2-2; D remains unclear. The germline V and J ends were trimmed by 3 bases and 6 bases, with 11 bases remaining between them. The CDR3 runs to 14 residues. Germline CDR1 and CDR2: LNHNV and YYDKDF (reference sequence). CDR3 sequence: CATSSSLRAGELFF. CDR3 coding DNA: TGTGCCACCAGCAGTTCTTTACGGGCCGGGGAGCTGTTTTTT.

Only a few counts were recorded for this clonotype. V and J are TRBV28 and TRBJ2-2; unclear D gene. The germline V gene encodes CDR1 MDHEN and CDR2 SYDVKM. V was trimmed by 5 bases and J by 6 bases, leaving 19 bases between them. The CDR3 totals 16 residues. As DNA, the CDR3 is TGTGCCAGCAGTCCCACACTGAGCTTGACCCCCGGGGAGCTGTTTTTT. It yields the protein CASSPTLSLTPGELFF.

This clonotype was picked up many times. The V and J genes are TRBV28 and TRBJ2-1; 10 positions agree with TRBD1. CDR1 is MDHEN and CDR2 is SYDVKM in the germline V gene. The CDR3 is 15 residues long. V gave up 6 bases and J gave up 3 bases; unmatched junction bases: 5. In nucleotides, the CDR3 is TGTGCCAGCAGCCTCGGGACAGGGGTCTACAATGAGCAGTTCTTC. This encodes CASSLGTGVYNEQFF.

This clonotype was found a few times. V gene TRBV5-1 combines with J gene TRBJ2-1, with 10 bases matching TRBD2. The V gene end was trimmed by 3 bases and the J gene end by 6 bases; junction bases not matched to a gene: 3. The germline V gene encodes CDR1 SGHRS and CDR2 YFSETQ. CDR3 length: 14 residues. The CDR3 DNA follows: TGCGCCAGCAGCTCCGGGACTAGCGCCAATGAGCAGTTCTTC. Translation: CASSSGTSANEQFF.

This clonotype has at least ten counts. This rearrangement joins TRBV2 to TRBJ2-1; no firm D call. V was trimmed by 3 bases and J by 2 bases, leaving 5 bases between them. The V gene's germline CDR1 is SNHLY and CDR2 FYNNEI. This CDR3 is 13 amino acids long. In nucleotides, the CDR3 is TGTGCCAGCAGTGAGTTCGCCTACAATGAGCAGTTCTTC. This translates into CASSEFAYNEQFF.

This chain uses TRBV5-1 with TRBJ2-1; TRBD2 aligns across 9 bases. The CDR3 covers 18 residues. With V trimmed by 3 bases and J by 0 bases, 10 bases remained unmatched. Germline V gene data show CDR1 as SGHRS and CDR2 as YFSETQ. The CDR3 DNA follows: TGCGCCAGCAGCTGGGGACTAGCTCTATCCCGCTCCTACAATGAGCAGTTCTTC. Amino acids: CASSWGLALSRSYNEQFF.

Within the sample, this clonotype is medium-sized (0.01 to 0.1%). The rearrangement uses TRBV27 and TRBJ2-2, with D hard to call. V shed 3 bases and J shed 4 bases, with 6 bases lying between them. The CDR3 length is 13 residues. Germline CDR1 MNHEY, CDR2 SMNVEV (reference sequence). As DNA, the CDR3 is TGTGCCAGCAGTTTTGGTGGCACCGGGGAGCTGTTTTTT. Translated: CASSFGGTGELFF.

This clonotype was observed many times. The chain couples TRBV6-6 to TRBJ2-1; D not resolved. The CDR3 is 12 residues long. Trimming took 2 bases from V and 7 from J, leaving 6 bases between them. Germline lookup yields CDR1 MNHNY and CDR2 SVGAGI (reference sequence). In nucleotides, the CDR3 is TGTGCCAGCAGTTACGGTAGGAATGAGCAGTTCTTC. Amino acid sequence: CASSYGRNEQFF.

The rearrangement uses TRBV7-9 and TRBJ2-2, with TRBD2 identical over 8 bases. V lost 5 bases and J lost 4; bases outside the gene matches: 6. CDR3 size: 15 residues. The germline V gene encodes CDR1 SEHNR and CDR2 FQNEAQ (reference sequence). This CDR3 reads CASSRTSRPTGELFF. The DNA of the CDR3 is TGTGCCAGCAGCCGGACTAGCAGGCCCACCGGGGAGCTGTTTTTT.

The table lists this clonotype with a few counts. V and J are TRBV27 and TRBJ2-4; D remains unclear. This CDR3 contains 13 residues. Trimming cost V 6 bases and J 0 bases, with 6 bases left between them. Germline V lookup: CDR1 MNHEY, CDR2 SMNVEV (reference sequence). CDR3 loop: CASRPLAKNIQYF. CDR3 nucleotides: TGTGCCAGCAGGCCGTTAGCCAAAAACATTCAGTACTTC.

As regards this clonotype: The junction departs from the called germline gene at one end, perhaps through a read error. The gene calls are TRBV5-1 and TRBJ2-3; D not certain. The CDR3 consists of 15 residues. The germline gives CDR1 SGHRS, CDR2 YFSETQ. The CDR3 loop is CVSSLLPISTDTQYF. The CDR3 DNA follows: TGCGTCAGCAGCTTACTCCCAATTAGCACAGATACGCAGTATTTT.

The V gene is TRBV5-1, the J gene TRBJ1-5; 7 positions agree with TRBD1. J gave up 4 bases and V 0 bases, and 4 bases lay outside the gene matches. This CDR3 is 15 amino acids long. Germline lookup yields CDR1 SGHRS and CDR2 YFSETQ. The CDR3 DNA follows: TGCGCCAGCAGCTTGGGGTCAGGGGGTAATCAGCCCCAGCATTTT. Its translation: CASSLGSGGNQPQHF.

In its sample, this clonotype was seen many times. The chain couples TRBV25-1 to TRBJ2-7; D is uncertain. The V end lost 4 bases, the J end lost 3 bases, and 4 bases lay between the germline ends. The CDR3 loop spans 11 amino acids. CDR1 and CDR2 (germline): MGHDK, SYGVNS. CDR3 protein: CASSVNYEQYF. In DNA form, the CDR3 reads TGTGCCAGCAGTGTTAACTACGAGCAGTACTTC.

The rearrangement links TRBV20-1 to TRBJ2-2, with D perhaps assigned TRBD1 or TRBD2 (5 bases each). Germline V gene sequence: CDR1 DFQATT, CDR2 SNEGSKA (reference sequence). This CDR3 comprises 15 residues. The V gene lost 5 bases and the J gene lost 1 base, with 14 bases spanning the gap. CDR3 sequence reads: CSAPALGENTGELFF. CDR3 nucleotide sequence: TGCAGTGCTCCTGCCTTGGGGGAGAACACCGGGGAGCTGTTTTTT.

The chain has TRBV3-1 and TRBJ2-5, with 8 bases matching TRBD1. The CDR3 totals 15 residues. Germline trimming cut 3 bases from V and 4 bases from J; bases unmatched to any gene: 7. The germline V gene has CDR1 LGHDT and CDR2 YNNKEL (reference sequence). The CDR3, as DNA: TGTGCCAGCAGCCAGACTGGACAGGGTACAGAGACCCAGTACTTC. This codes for CASSQTGQGTETQYF.

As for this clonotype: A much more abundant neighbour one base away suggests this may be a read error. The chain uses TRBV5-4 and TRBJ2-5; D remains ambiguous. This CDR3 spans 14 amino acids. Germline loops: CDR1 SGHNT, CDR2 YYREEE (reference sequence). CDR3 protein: CAGSAPAGKETQYF. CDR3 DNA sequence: TGTGCCGGCAGCGCCCCCGCAGGAAAAGAGACCCAGTACTTC.

CDR3 in amino acids: CASSLVVPAGETQYF. The CDR3 nucleotides are TGCGCCAGCAGCTTGGTGGTGCCAGCGGGGGAGACCCAGTACTTC. This chain joins TRBV5-1 and TRBJ2-5, with 7 bases aligning to TRBD2. The CDR3 is 15 amino acids. With 0 bases clipped from V and 5 bases from J, the junction kept 7 bases outside the gene matches. The germline V gene has CDR1 SGHRS and CDR2 YFSETQ.

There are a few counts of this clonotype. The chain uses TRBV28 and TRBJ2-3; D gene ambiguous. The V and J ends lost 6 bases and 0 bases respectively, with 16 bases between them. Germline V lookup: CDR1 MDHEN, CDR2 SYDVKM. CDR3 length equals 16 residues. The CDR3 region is CASRLTWAPSTDTQYF. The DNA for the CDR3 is TGTGCCAGCAGATTAACCTGGGCACCCAGCACAGATACGCAGTATTTT.

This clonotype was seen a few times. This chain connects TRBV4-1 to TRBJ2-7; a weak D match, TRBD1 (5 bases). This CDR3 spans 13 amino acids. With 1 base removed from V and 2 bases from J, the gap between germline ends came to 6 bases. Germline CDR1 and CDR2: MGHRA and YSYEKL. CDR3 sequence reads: CASSQVRAYEQYF. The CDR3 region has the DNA TGCGCCAGCAGCCAAGTCAGGGCCTACGAGCAGTACTTC.

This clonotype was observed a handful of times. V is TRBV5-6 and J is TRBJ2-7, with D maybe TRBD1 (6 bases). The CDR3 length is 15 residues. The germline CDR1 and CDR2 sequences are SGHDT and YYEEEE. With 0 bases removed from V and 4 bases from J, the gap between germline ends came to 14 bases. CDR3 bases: TGTGCCAGCAGCTTGGGGGCCAGGGGTAGTTACGAGCAGTACTTC. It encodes CASSLGARGSYEQYF.

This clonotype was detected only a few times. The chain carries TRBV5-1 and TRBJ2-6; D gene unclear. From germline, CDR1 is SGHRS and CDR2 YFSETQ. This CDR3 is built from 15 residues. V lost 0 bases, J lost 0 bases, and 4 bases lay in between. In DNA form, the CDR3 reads TGCGCCAGCAGCTTGGACAACTCTGGGGCCAACGTCCTGACTTTC. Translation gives CASSLDNSGANVLTF.

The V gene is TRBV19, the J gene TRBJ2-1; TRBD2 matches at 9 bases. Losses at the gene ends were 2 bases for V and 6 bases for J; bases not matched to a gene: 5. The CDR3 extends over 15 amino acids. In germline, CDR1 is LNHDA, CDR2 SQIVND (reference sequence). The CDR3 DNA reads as TGTGCCAGTAGTATAAGCCTAGCGGGAACCAATGAGCAGTTCTTC. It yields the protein CASSISLAGTNEQFF. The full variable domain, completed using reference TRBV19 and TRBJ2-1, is DGGITQSPKYLFRKEGQNVTLSCEQNLNHDAMYWYRQDPGQGLRLIYYSQIVNDFQKGDIAEGYSVSREKKESFPLTVTSAQKNPTAFYLCASSISLAGTNEQFFGPGTRLTVL.

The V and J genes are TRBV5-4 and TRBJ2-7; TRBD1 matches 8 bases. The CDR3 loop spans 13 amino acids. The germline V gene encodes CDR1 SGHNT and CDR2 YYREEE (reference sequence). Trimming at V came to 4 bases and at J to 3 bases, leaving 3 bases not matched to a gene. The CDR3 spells CASSAGQGYEQYF. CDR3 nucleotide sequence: TGTGCCAGCAGCGCTGGACAGGGCTACGAGCAGTACTTC. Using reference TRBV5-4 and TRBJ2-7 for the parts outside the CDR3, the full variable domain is ETGVTQSPTHLIKTRGQQVTLRCSSQSGHNTVSWYQQALGQGPQFIFQYYREEENGRGNFPPRFSGLQFPNYSSELNVNALELDDSALYLCASSAGQGYEQYFGPGTRLTVT.

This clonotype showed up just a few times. The chain's CDR3 is CASSYGTGDVPGEAFF. The CDR3 nucleotides are TGTGCCAGCAGCTACGGGACAGGGGACGTGCCTGGCGAAGCTTTCTTT. V is TRBV13 and J is TRBJ1-1, with 10 bases fitting TRBD1. The CDR3 is made up of 16 amino acids. V was clipped by 4 bases and J by 8 bases; unmatched bases: 13. Per germline, CDR1 PRHDT and CDR2 FYEKMQ (reference sequence). The variable domain in full, with the rest retrieved from reference TRBV13 and TRBJ1-1, is AAGVIQSPRHLIKEKRETATLKCYPIPRHDTVYWYQQGPGQDPQFLISFYEKMQSDKGSIPDRFSAQQFSDYHSELNMSSLELGDSALYFCASSYGTGDVPGEAFFGQGTRLTVV.

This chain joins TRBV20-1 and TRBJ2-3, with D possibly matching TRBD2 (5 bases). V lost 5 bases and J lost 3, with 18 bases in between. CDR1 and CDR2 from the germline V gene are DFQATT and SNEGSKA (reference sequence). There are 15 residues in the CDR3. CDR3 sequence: CSALTAVGSTDTQYF. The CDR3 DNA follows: TGCAGTGCTTTAACAGCGGTCGGTAGTACAGATACGCAGTATTTT.

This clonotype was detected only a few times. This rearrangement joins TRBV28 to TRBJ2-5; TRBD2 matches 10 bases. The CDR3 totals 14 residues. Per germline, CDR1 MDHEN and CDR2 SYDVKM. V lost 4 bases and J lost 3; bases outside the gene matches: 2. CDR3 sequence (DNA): TGTGCCAGCAGTTGGGGACTAGCGAAAGAGACCCAGTACTTC. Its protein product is CASSWGLAKETQYF. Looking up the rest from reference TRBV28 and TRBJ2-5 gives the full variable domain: DVKVTQSSRYLVKRTGEKVFLECVQDMDHENMFWYRQDPGLGLRLIYFSYDVKMKEKGDIPEGYSVSREKKERFSLILESASTNQTSMYLCASSWGLAKETQYFGPGTRLLVL.

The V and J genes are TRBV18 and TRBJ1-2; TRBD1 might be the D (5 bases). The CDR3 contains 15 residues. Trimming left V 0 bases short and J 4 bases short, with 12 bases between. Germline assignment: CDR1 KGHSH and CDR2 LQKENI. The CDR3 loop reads CASSPPVEGPYGYTF. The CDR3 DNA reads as TGTGCCAGCTCACCACCGGTGGAGGGGCCCTATGGCTACACCTTC.

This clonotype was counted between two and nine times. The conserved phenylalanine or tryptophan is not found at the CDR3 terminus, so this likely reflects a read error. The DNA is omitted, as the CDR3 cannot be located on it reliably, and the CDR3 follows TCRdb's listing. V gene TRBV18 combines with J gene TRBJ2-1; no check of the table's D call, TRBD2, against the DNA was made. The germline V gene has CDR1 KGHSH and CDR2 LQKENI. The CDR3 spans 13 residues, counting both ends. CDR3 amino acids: CASSPSDTRGFRV.